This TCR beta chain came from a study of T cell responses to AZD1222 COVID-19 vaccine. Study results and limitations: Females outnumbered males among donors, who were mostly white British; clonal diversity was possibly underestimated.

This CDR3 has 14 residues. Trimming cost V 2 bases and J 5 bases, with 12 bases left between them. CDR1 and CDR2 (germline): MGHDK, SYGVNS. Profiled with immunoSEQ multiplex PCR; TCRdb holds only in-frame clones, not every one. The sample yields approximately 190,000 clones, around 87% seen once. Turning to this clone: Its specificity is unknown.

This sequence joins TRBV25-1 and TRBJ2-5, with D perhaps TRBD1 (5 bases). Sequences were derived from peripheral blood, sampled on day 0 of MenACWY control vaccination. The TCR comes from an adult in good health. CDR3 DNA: TGTGCCAGCAGTGAAGATCAGGGAAAGGAGACCCAGTACTTC. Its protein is CASSEDQGKETQYF.